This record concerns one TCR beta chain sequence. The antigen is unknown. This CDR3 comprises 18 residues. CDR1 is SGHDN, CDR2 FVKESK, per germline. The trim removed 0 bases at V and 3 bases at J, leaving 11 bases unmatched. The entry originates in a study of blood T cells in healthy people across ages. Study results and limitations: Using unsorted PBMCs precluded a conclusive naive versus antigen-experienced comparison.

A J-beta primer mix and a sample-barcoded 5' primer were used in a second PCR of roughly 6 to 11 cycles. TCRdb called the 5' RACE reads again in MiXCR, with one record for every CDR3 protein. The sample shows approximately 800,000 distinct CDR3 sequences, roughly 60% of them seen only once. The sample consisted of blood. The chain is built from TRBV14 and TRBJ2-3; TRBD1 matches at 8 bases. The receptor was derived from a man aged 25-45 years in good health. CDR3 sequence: CASSQDLSTGEETDTQYF. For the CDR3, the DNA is TGTGCCAGCAGCCAAGATCTCTCGACAGGGGAGGAAACAGATACGCAGTATTTT. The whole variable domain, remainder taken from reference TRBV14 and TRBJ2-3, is EAGVTQFPSHSVIEKGQTVTLRCDPISGHDNLYWYRRVMGKEIKFLLHFVKESKQDESGMPNNRFLAERTGGTYSTLKVQPAELEDSGVYFCASSQDLSTGEETDTQYFGPGTRLTVL.